This T cell receptor beta chain was found in a study of cytomegalovirus exposure and HLA in healthy donors. Study as a whole: Roughly 92 million unique TCRs, all from HLA-typed donors, were included in an early release of the data.

Study-wide findings and caveats: An Asian-associated ancestry cluster reportedly showed fewer N-insertions than the roughly 700-donor mean in a later analysis. Association of a missense DCLRE1C variant with TCR beta V- and J-gene trimming was reported in a later analysis.

A word on this clone: Its antigen remains unidentified.

With 60 Vbeta and 13 Jbeta primers, the PCR was carried out. The method was immunoSEQ multiplex PCR; TCRdb's version includes in-frame clones alone and lacks a portion of them. Here the sample spans about 160,000 clones, roughly 80% being singletons. The CDR3 length is 17 residues. The germline gives CDR1 SGHNT, CDR2 YYREEE (reference sequence). Trimming cost V 4 bases and J 0 bases, with 18 bases left between them. The clonotype originates from a man aged 30-40 years in good health and CMV-seronegative. The chain combines TRBV5-4 with TRBJ2-3; possible D gene TRBD1, 7 bases. Sample: PBMCs. The CDR3: CASSQGGISGSTDTQYF. CDR3 sequence (DNA): TGTGCCAGCAGCCAGGGGGGAATTAGCGGTAGCACAGATACGCAGTATTTT.